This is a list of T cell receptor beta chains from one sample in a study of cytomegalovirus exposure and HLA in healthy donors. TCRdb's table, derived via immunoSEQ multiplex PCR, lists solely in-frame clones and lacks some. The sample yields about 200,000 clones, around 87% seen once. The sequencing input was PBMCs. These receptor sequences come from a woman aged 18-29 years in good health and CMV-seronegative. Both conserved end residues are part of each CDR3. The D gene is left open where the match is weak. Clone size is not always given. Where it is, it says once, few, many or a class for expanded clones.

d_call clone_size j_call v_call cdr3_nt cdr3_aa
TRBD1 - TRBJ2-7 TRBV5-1 TGCGCCAGCAGCTCCGGGGACAGGGTGACGGGCGAGCAGTACTTC CASSSGDRVTGEQYF
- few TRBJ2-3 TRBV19 TGTGCCAGTATCGGGGATACGCAGTATTTT CASIGDTQYF
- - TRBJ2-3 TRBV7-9 TGTGCCAGCAGCTTAGGCCGACAGGAACAGTATACGCAGTATTTT CASSLGRQEQYTQYF
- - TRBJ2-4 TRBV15 TGTGCCACCAGCAGAGAAACCACGGGCAGGGCGGTGGGAAACATTCAGTACTTC CATSRETTGRAVGNIQYF
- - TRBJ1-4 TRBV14 TGTGCCAGCAGCCCCGGGGGGGTACCTAATGAAAAACTGTTTTTT CASSPGGVPNEKLFF
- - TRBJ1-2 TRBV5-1 TGCGCCAGCAGCGAGTCGGTGGGCAGGGGCTATGGCTACACCTTC CASSESVGRGYGYTF
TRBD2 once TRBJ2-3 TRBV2 TGTGCCAGCAGTGAAGCGGGAGGGTTCTTCACAGATACGCAGTATTTT CASSEAGGFFTDTQYF
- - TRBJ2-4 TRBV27 TGTGCCAGCAGTTCCGGGACATCGGTCAGAAAAAACATTCAGTACTTC CASSSGTSVRKNIQYF
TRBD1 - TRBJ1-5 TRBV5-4 TGTGCCAGCAGCTTGGAAGGGACAGGGGTTAATCAGCCCCAGCATTTT CASSLEGTGVNQPQHF
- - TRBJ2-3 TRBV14 TGTGCCAGCCCCCCTTGGGGGGGCTCCACAGATACGCAGTATTTT CASPPWGGSTDTQYF
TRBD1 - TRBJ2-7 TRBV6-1 TGTGCCAGCAGTGAGGGGACAGGGATCGGAGCTGACTACGAGCAGTACTTC CASSEGTGIGADYEQYF
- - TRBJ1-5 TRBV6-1 TGTGCCAGCAGTGATATGGGCTTCAATCAGCCCCAGCATTTT CASSDMGFNQPQHF
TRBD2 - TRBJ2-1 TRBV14 TGTGCCAGCAGCCTGACTAGCCCATCCTACAATGAGCAGTTCTTC CASSLTSPSYNEQFF
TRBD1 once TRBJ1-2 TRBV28 TGTGCCAGCAGTTCCCTCGACAGGGATAATGGCTACACCTTC CASSSLDRDNGYTF
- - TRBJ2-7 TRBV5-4 TGTGCCAGCAGGGCGAATAGACAGATCTCCTACGAGCAGTACTTC CASRANRQISYEQYF
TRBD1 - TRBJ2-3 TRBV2 TGTGCCAGCAGTGGGGGGACAGGGGCCGAGTATTTT CASSGGTGAEYF
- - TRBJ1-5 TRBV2 TGTGCCAGCAGGGTTACTGGACTGAATAGCAATCAGCCCCAGCATTTT CASRVTGLNSNQPQHF
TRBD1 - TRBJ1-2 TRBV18 TGTGCCAGCTCAGCGGGACAGAGCGACTATGGCTACACCTTC CASSAGQSDYGYTF
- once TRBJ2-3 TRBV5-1 TGCGCCAGCAGCTTGGGGCCACCAGATACGCAGTATTTT CASSLGPPDTQYF
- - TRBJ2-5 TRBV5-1 TGCGCCAGCAGCTCCCTTGGGACACCGGTCGGAGAGACCCAGTACTTC CASSSLGTPVGETQYF
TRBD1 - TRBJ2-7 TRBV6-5 TGTGCCAGCAGAAACGACAGGGGGCTCAACGAGCAGTACTTC CASRNDRGLNEQYF
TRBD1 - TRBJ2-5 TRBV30 TGTGCCTGGAGGACCGGACAGGGTCGCCAAGAGACCCAGTACTTC CAWRTGQGRQETQYF
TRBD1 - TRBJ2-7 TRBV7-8 TGTGCCAGCAGCTTAGACAGGACAGGAGCCTACGAGCAGTACTTC CASSLDRTGAYEQYF
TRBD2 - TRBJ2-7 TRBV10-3 TGTGCCATCAGGGTGGGACTAGCGGGGGCCCCATACGAGCAGTACTTC CAIRVGLAGAPYEQYF
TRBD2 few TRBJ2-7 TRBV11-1 TGTGCCAGCAGCTTAGCCCTAGCGGGAGGGCCCTCCTACGAGCAGTACTTC CASSLALAGGPSYEQYF
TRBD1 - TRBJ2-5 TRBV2 TGTGCCAGCAGAAAAAGGACAGGGGGGGGTAGTGAGACCCAGTACTTC CASRKRTGGGSETQYF
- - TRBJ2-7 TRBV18 TGTGCCAGCTCCCTTGGGGGCCCCCGCGAGCAGTACTTC CASSLGGPREQYF